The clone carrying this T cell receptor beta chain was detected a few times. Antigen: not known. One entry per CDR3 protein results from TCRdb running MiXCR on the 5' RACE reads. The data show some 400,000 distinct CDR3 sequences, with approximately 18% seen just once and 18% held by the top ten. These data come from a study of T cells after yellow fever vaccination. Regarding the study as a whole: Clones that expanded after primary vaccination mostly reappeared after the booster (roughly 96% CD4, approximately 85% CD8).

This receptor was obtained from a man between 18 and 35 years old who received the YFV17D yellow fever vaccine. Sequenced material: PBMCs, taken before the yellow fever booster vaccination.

CDR3 in amino acids: CASSLDSIGGPRRGYTF. The CDR3 DNA reads as TGTGCCAGCAGTTTGGACTCAATCGGGGGCCCTCGGCGTGGCTACACCTTC. The chain has TRBV6-1 and TRBJ1-2; a possible D gene is TRBD1 (6 bases). The germline V gene encodes CDR1 MNHNS and CDR2 SASEGT. CDR3 length equals 17 residues. The V and J ends lost 5 bases and 7 bases respectively, with 26 bases between them.